This section outlines one TCR beta chain sequence together with its context. Its antigen is unidentified. The time point denotes: blood at routine non-recurrence follow-up after resection. Whole RNA from tumor, nontumor lung or frozen PBMC was sequenced unsorted. TCRdb passed the 5' RACE reads through MiXCR, listing each CDR3 protein once. The profile shows approximately 27,000 distinct CDR3 sequences, under 6.5% of them singletons. This specimen belongs to a study of spatial heterogeneity in lung cancer. Overall study context: The cohort: 65 to 80 early-stage, untreated non-small cell lung cancer patients. Sequencing covered available follow-up PBMC samples collected a median of about 22 months after resection. Averaged across combinations, each unique TCR and UMI pairing appeared more than ten times in raw reads, which were uncorrected.

Germline loops: CDR1 MNHNY, CDR2 SVGAGI (reference sequence). Germline trimming cut 5 bases from V and 2 bases from J; bases unmatched to any gene: 6. The CDR3 is 14 residues long. The study, taken as a whole, reports: Follow-up blood showed ubiquitous expanded tumor TCRs less than blood at resection did.

This sequence originates from a male donor with early-stage non-small cell lung cancer. The sequencing here drew on PBMCs, taken at follow-up. The V and J genes are TRBV6-6 and TRBJ2-7; TRBD1 agrees at 7 bases. The CDR3 loop is CASSTGTVTYEQYF. The CDR3 region has the DNA TGTGCCAGCAGTACCGGGACAGTCACCTACGAGCAGTACTTC.